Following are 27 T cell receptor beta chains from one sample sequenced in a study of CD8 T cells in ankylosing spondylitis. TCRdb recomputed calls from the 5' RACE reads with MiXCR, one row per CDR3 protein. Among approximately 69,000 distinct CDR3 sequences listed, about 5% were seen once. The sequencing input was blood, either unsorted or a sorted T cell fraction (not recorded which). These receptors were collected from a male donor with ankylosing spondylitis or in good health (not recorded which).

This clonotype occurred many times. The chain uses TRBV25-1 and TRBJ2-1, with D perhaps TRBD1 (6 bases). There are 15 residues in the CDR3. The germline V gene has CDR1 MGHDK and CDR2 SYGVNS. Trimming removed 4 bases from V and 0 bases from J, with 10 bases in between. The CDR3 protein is CASSGGQSSYNEQFF. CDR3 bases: TGTGCCAGCAGTGGTGGACAGAGCTCCTACAATGAGCAGTTCTTC.

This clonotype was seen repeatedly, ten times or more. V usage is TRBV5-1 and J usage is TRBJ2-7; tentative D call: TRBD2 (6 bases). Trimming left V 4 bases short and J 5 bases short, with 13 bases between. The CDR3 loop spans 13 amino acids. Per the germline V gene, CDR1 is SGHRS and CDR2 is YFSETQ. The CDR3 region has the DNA TGCGCCAGCAGCGGGATTGGCGGGGACGAGCAGTACTTC. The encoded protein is CASSGIGGDEQYF.

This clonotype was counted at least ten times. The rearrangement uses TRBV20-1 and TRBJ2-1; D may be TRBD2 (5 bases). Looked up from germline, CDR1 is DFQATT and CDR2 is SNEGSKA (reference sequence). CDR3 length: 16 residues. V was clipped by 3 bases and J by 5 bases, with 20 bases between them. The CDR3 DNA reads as TGCAGTGCTAGTGATTTAAGGGCTAGCAGAAACAATGAGCAGTTCTTC. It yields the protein CSASDLRASRNNEQFF.

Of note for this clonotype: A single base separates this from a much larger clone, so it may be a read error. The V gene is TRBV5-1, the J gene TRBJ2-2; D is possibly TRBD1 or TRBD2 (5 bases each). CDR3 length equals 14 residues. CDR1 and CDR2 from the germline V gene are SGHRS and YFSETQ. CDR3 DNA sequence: TGCGCCAGCAGATCGGACGGTAACACCGGGGCGCTGTTTTTT. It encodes CASRSDGNTGALFF.

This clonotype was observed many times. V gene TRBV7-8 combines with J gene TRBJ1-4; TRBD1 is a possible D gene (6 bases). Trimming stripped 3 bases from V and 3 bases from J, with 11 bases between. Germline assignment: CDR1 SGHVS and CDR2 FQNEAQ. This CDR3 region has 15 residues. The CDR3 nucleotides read TGTGCCAGCAGCTTTGAGGGGGATGCTAATGAAAAACTGTTTTTT. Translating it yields CASSFEGDANEKLFF. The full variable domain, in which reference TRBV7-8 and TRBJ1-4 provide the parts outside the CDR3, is GAGVSQSPRYKVAKRGQDVALRCDPISGHVSLFWYQQALGQGPEFLTYFQNEAQLDKSGLPSDRFFAERPEGSVSTLKIQRTQQEDSAVYLCASSFEGDANEKLFFGSGTQLSVL.

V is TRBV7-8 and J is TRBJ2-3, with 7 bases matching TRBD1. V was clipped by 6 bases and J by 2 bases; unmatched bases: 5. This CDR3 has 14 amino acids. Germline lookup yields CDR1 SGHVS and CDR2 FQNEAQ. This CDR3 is CASRPDRFTDTQYF. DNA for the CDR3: TGTGCCAGCAGACCGGACAGGTTCACAGATACGCAGTATTTT.

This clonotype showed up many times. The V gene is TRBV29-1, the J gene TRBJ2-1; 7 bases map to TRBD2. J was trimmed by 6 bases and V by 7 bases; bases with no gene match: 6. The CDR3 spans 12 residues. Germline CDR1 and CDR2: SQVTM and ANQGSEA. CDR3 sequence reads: CSGGGRGNEQFF. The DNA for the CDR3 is TGCAGCGGTGGAGGGAGGGGCAATGAGCAGTTCTTC.

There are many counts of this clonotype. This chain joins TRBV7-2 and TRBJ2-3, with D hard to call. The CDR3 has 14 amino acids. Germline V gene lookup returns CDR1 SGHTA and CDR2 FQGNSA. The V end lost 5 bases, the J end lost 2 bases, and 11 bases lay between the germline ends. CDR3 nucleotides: TGTGCCAGCAGCCGTCGAAGAGACACAGATACGCAGTATTTT. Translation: CASSRRRDTDTQYF.

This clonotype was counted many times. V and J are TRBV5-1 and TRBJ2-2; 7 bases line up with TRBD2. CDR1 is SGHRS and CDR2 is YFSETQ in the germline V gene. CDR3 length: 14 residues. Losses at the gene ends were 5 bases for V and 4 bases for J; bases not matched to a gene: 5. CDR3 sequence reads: CASSEGGSTGELFF. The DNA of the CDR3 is TGCGCCAGCAGTGAGGGCGGGAGCACCGGGGAGCTGTTTTTT.

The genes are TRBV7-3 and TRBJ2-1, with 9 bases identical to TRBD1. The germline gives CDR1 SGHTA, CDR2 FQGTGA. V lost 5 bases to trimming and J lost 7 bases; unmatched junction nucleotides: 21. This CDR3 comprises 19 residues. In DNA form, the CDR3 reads TGTGCCAGCAGCCCCCGCCCGGTAACCCGGGACAGGGAAAGGAATGAGCAGTTCTTC. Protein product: CASSPRPVTRDRERNEQFF.

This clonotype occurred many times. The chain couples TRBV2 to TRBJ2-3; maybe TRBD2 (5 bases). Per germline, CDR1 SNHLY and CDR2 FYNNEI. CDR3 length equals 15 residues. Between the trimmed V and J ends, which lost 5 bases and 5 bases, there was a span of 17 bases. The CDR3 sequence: CASSLGGLALDTQYF. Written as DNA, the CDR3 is TGTGCCAGCAGTTTGGGTGGGCTAGCCCTAGATACGCAGTATTTT.

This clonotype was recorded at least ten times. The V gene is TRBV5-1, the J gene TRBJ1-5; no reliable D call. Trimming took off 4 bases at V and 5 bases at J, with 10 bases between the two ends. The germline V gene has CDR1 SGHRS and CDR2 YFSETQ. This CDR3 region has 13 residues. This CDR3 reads CASSTTVDQPQHF. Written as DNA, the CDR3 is TGCGCCAGCAGCACCACCGTGGATCAGCCCCAGCATTTT. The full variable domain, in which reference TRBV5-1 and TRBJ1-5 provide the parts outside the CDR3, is KAGVTQTPRYLIKTRGQQVTLSCSPISGHRSVSWYQQTPGQGLQFLFEYFSETQRNKGNFPGRFSGRQFSNSRSEMNVSTLELGDSALYLCASSTTVDQPQHFGDGTRLSIL.

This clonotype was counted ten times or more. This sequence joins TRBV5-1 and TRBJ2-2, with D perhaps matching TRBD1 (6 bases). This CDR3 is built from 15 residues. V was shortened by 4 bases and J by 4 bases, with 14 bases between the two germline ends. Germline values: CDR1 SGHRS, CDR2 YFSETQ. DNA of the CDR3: TGCGCCAGCAGCCCGTACAGGGAAACCACCGGGGAGCTGTTTTTT. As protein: CASSPYRETTGELFF.

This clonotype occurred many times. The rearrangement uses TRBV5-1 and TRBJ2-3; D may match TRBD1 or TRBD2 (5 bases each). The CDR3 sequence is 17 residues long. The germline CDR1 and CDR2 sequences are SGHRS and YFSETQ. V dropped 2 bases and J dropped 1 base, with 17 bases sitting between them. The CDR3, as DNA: TGCGCCAGCAGCTTCCGGGACCCTGGGATGGGCACAGATACGCAGTATTTT. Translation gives CASSFRDPGMGTDTQYF. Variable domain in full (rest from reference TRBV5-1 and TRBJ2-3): KAGVTQTPRYLIKTRGQQVTLSCSPISGHRSVSWYQQTPGQGLQFLFEYFSETQRNKGNFPGRFSGRQFSNSRSEMNVSTLELGDSALYLCASSFRDPGMGTDTQYFGPGTRLTVL.

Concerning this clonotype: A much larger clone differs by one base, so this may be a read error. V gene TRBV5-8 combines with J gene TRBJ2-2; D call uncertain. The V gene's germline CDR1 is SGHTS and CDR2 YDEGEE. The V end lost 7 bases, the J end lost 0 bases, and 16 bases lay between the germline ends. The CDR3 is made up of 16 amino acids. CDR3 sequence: CASVANGTANTGELFF. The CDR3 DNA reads TGTGCCAGCGTCGCAAACGGCACAGCGAACACCGGGGAGCTGTTTTTT. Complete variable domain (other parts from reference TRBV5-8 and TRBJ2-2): EAGVTQSPTHLIKTRGQQATLRCSPISGHTSVYWYQQALGLGLQFLLWYDEGEERNRGNFPPRFSGRQFPNYSSELNVNALELEDSALYLCASVANGTANTGELFFGEGSRLTVL.

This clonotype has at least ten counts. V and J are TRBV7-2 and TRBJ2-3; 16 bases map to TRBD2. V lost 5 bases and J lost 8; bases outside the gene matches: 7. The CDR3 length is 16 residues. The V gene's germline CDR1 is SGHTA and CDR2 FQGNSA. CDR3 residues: CASSQGLAGGVGTQYF. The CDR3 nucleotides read TGTGCCAGCAGCCAGGGACTAGCGGGGGGGGTTGGTACGCAGTATTTT.

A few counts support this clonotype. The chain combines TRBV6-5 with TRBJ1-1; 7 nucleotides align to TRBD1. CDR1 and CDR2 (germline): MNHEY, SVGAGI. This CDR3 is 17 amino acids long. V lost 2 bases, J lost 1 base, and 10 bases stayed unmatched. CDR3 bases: TGTGCCAGCAGTTACCTGGGACAGTTCTTAGGGAACACTGAAGCTTTCTTT. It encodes CASSYLGQFLGNTEAFF.

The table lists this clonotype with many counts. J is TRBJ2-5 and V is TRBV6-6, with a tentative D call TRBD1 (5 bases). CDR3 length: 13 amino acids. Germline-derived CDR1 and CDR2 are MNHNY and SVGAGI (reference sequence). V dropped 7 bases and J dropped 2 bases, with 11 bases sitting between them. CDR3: CASTLQAQETQYF. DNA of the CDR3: TGTGCCAGCACCCTACAGGCACAAGAGACCCAGTACTTC.

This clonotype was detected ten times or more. CDR3: CASSIPRGWETQYF. The CDR3 DNA sequence: TGTGCCAGCAGTATCCCCCGGGGGTGGGAGACCCAGTACTTC. The chain combines TRBV28 with TRBJ2-5; TRBD2 might be the D (6 bases). The CDR3 is 14 residues long. V was cut by 5 bases and J by 5 bases, with 15 bases left in between. CDR1 and CDR2 from the germline V gene are MDHEN and SYDVKM.

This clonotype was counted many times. DNA for the CDR3: TGCGCCAGCACCCGGGACACCCCGGGTGAGCAGTACTTC. It encodes CASTRDTPGEQYF. The chain recombines TRBV10-2 with TRBJ2-7; possibly TRBD1 for D (6 bases). The V gene lost 7 bases and the J gene lost 7 bases, with 17 bases spanning the gap. The germline V gene has CDR1 WSHSY and CDR2 SAAADI. The CDR3 runs to 13 residues.

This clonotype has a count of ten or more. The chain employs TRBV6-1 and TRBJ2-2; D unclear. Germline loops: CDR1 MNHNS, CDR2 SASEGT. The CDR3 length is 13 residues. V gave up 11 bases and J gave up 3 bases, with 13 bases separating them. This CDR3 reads CASSYKDTGELFF. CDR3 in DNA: TGTGCCTCTTCATACAAGGACACCGGGGAGCTGTTTTTT.

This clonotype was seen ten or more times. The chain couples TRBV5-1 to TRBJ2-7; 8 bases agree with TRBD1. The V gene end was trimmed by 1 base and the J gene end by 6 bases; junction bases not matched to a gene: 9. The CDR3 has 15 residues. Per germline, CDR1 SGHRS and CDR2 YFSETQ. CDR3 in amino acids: CASSLPLDRASEQYF. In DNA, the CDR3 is TGCGCCAGCAGCTTGCCCTTGGACAGGGCAAGCGAGCAGTACTTC. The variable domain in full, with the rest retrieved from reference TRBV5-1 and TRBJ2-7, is KAGVTQTPRYLIKTRGQQVTLSCSPISGHRSVSWYQQTPGQGLQFLFEYFSETQRNKGNFPGRFSGRQFSNSRSEMNVSTLELGDSALYLCASSLPLDRASEQYFGPGTRLTVT.

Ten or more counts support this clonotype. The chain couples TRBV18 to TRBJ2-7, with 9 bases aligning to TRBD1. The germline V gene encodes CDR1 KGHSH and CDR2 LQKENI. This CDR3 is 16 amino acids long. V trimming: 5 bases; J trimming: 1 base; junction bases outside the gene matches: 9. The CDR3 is CASSMAGDRVSYEQYF. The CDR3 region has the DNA TGTGCCAGCTCAATGGCCGGGGACAGGGTGTCCTACGAGCAGTACTTC. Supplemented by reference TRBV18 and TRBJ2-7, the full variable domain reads NAGVMQNPRHLVRRRGQEARLRCSPMKGHSHVYWYRQLPEEGLKFMVYLQKENIIDESGMPKERFSAEFPKEGPSILRIQQVVRGDSAAYFCASSMAGDRVSYEQYFGPGTRLTVT.

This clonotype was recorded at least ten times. The CDR3 loop reads CASSSWYGGGLNTGELFF. In DNA, the CDR3 is TGTGCCAGCAGCTCCTGGTATGGCGGGGGCCTGAACACCGGGGAGCTGTTTTTT. V usage is TRBV7-8 and J usage is TRBJ2-2; possibly TRBD2 for D (7 bases). There are 18 residues in the CDR3. V lost 4 bases to trimming and J lost 1 base, with 19 bases between them. Germline values: CDR1 SGHVS, CDR2 FQNEAQ.

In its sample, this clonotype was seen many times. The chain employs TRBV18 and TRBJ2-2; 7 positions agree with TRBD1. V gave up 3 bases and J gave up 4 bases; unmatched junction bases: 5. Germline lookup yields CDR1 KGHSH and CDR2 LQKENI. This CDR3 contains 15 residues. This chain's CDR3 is CASSPSQGRTGELFF. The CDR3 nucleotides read TGTGCCAGCTCACCGTCACAGGGGCGCACCGGGGAGCTGTTTTTT. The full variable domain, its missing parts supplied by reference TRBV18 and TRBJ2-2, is NAGVMQNPRHLVRRRGQEARLRCSPMKGHSHVYWYRQLPEEGLKFMVYLQKENIIDESGMPKERFSAEFPKEGPSILRIQQVVRGDSAAYFCASSPSQGRTGELFFGEGSRLTVL.

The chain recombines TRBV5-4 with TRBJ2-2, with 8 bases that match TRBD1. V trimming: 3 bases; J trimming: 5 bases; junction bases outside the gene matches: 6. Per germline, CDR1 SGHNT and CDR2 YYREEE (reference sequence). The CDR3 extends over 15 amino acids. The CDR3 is CASSWWTGRTGELFF. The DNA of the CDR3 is TGTGCCAGCAGCTGGTGGACAGGGAGGACCGGGGAGCTGTTTTTT.

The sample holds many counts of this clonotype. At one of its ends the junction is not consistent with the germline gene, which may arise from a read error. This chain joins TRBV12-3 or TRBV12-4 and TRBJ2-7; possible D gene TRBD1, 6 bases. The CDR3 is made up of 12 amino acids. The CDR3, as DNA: TGTGCCAGCAGTTTAGCGCGGACAGACGCCTCGTTT. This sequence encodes CASSLARTDASF.